This T cell receptor beta chain originates from a study of T cell responses to AZD1222 COVID-19 vaccine (dated by TCRdb to the early 2020s). At the level of the whole study: A total of over 230 trial participants underwent TCR sequencing, of whom 207 received two doses of AZD1222 and about 25 received two doses of the MenACWY control vaccine. Trial participants were enrolled into age subgroups of 18-55, 56-69 and 70-plus years, which contained around 140, 26 and 57 TCR-sequenced participants, respectively. General findings and caveats noted by the study authors: After two AZD1222 doses, both the breadth and the depth of spike-specific TCRs were significantly higher than at day 0 and than in MenACWY recipients. Participants were mostly white British and included more females than males, and it was suggested by the authors that clonal diversity may have been underestimated. CD4 TCRs associated with the vaccine covered the entire spike protein, and the dominant responses were in regions 160-218 and 743-854. Epitopes outside the regions mutated in the B.1.351 and B.1.1.7 variants were reportedly recognized by nearly half of the unique spike-specific TCRs. The 56-69-year group was small, and its depth increase did not reach significance, likely because of low power. No day 14 peak-response samples were available, so repertoires were characterized only after the peak T cell response. Conclusions about previously exposed vaccinees are limited, since just six AZD1222 recipients were seropositive for SARS-CoV-2 at baseline.

The cysteine opens and the phenylalanine closes a CDR3 of 18 amino acids. The entry retains the CDR3 DNA only, 54 bases that are in frame from base 1. Relative to germline, V is 4 bases shorter and J is 3 bases shorter, with 21 bases between their ends. CDR1 and CDR2 (MNHEY, SMNVEV) derive from the germline V gene (reference sequence). The intended sense of this specimen's time point label: about 28 days (+/-7) after the second vaccine dose. AZD1222 recipients given second doses at about 4 weeks or at about 12 weeks were pooled, since spike-specific TCR depth and breadth were not found to differ between the two schedules. Vaccinee samples came from UK trials COV001 and COV002, including a single-blind randomized controlled phase 2/3 trial of AZD1222 (ChAdOx1 nCoV-19) in healthy adults. For TCRbeta chain sequencing, PBMC samples were collected from trial participants at day 0 and at day 28 after the second dose.

The CDR3 regions of human TCRbeta chains were subjected to immunosequencing. In the authors' own workflow: TCRs in the repertoires were matched against a reference library of SARS-CoV-2-specific TCRs that had been generated with the MIRA antigen-specificity platform. Breadth meant the fraction of unique TCRs that were SARS-CoV-2-associated, whereas depth meant the fraction of total T cells that were SARS-CoV-2-associated. Using the MIRA data, each spike-specific TCR was mapped to the spike region that the TCR reacts to and placed in a CD4 or CD8 class. Log10-transformed breadth and depth values were compared by one-way ANOVA with Sidak's multiple comparisons tests. This immuneACCESS table, as held by TCRdb, lists in-frame sequences with V and J called but not all clones. Of the missing ones, under half trace to an unresolved V gene in checked studies; the others have no known cause. V and J calls and clone size are those listed in that table; D and trimming were worked out from the DNA. The sample profile shows fewer than 200,000 clones; approximately 86% of them were found once. The ten most abundant clones make up 11% of the sample.

Note on this clone: What this receptor recognizes is not known. No clone much larger than this one lies a single base away; base qualities are absent.

This TCR derives from an adult who received the AZD1222 COVID-19 vaccine. This chain is built from TRBV27 and TRBJ2-2; the D gene identity is not certain. Material: peripheral blood, obtained 28 days after the second AZD1222 dose. The CDR3 region reads CASSYSPPQADHTGELFF. The DNA sequence reads TGTGCCAGCAGTTACTCCCCCCCTCAGGCCGATCACACCGGGGAGCTGTTTTTT.